The clone carrying this TCR beta chain was seen ten or more times. Germline CDR1 reads SGHRS; CDR2 reads YFSETQ. The CDR3 sequence is 14 residues long. V lost 3 bases, J lost 4 bases, and 13 bases lay in between. This sample was taken from a study of read filtering for tumor transcriptome and immune sequencing. Molecular barcoded adaptors covering alpha/delta and beta/gamma chains were used on roughly 400 ng RNA. TCRdb analysed the reads with MiXCR anew, one entry per CDR3 protein. Of about 46,000 distinct CDR3 sequences listed, around 21% are singletons. This sequence joins TRBV5-1 and TRBJ1-1, with D uncertain. Sequences were obtained from a population of CD138-negative cells sorted from bone marrow. This sequence was found in a donor at least 40 years old with multiple myeloma. CDR3: CASSSTGWTTEAFF. CDR3 DNA sequence: TGCGCCAGCAGCTCGACCGGGTGGACCACTGAAGCTTTCTTT.